Listed here is a single T cell receptor beta chain. Its antigen specificity is not known. One base away there is no much larger clone; base qualities are not given. The instrument given in TCRdb is Illumina HiSeq 1500. TCRdb reprocessing: public reads trimmed at Q25 with fastp, clones called with MiXCR, in-frame beta chains kept. Identical CDR3 proteins give one entry, which carries the most common genes and DNA. This sample gives about 150,000 distinct CDR3 sequences in total; about 20% of them show up just once. Of the sample, roughly 9.7% is held by the ten largest clones. This entry is derived from a study of T cell repertoires in cytomegalovirus infection (dated by TCRdb to about 2019). About the study as a whole: Donor HLA type was relevant to the analysis, as public TCR beta signatures indicated carriage of CMV infection together with the matching HLA type.

Points the paper makes about the study in general: The ex vivo response was dominated by HLA-C-restricted CMV-specific TCR beta clonotypes, and the single most frequent clonotype in two of eight donors was supplied by these HLA-C-restricted clonotypes. In both this cohort and an independent approximately 400-donor cohort, the cumulative frequency of public TCR beta family members distinguished carriers of CMV infection plus the relevant HLA type.

The sequenced material came from PBMCs. This receptor was identified in a human donor in good health (CMV status not recorded). Some clones in this sample may be carry-over from other donors' samples.

Here the CDR3 is given as CASSPTLGSYNEQFF. The sequenced DNA: TGTGCCAGCAGCCCCACACTAGGCTCCTACAATGAGCAGTTCTTC. The chain was built from TRBV5-6 and TRBJ2-1; TRBD2 is perhaps the D gene, given 5 matching bases. CDR1 and CDR2 are drawn from the germline V gene: SGHDT, YYEEEE. V drops 4 bases and J drops 0 bases, leaving 11 bases in between. CDR3 length: 15 amino acids, cysteine to phenylalanine. Solely the CDR3 DNA is kept, with 45 bases framed from the first base. The reference TRBV5-6 and TRBJ2-1 proteins fill in what lies around the CDR3, so the full variable domain reads DAGVTQSPTHLIKTRGQQVTLRCSPKSGHDTVSWYQQALGQGPQFIFQYYEEEERQRGNFPDRFSGHQFPNYSSELNVNALLLGDSALYLCASSPTLGSYNEQFFGPGTRLTVL.